The source of this T cell receptor beta chain is a study of cytomegalovirus exposure and HLA in healthy donors. The PCR made use of 60 Vbeta and 13 Jbeta primers. The repertoire was sequenced with immunoSEQ multiplex PCR; TCRdb's copy has only in-frame clones and lacks some. In the table there are some 140,000 clones, 80% of which are singletons. The CDR3 consists of 16 residues. V lost 4 bases, J lost 2 bases, and 15 bases lay in between. Germline V gene lookup returns CDR1 SEHNR and CDR2 FQNEAQ (reference sequence). Each of the donors was a healthy bone marrow donor. This chain joins TRBV7-9 and TRBJ1-5, with a weak D call TRBD1 (6 bases). Sequencing was performed on PBMCs. This clonotype was sampled from a man aged 25-45 years in good health and CMV-seronegative. The DNA for the CDR3 is TGTGCCAGCAGCTGGGGGGGGGCTGGGGGCAATCAGCCCCAGCATTTT. Translating it yields CASSWGGAGGNQPQHF.